The present T cell receptor (beta chain) was sequenced within a study of blood T cell repertoires in COVID-19. Study-wide background: Samples taken during acute and convalescent COVID-19 were collected in the United States, Italy and Spain. From T cells, B-cell-depleted T cells, or PBMCs came the material, which was cDNA or gDNA.

This CDR3 contains 13 residues. Trimming took 7 bases from V and 4 from J, leaving 16 bases between them. Germline V lookup: CDR1 SQVTM, CDR2 ANQGSEA. Authors' methods: Nucleated cell counts were estimated from reference gene primer amplification. Using immunoSEQ multiplex PCR, the repertoire was profiled, and TCRdb retains in-frame clones only, with some absent. D and trimming were read from the DNA, whereas the V and J calls and clone size are those reported in that table. The sample shows some 20,000 clones, roughly 89% of them seen only once. The sequencing input was peripheral blood. The chain employs TRBV29-1 and TRBJ2-5, with D possibly TRBD1 on 5 matching bases. The TCR sequence derives from a woman aged 55-69 years with active COVID-19. The CDR3 DNA follows: TGCAGCGCTGACTCCCAGGGTGGAGAGACCCAGTACTTC. Translation: CSADSQGGETQYF.